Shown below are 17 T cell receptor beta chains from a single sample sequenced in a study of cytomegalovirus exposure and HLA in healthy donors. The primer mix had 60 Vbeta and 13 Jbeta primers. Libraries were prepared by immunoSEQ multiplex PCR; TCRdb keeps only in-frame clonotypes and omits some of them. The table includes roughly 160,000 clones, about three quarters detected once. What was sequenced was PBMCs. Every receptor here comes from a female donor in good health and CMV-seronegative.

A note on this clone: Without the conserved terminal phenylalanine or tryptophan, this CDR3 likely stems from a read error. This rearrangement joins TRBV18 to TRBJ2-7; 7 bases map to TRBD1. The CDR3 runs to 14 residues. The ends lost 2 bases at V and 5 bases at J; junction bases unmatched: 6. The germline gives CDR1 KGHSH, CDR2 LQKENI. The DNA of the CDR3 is TGTGCCAGCTCACCAAACAGGGGAACCCACGAGCAGTACCTC. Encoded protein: CASSPNRGTHEQYL.

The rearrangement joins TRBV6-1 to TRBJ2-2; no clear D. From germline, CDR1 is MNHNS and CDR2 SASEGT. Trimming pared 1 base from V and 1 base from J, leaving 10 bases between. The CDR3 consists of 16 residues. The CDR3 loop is CASSEGTALNTGELFF. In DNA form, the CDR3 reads TGTGCCAGCAGTGAAGGTACAGCCTTGAACACCGGGGAGCTGTTTTTT.

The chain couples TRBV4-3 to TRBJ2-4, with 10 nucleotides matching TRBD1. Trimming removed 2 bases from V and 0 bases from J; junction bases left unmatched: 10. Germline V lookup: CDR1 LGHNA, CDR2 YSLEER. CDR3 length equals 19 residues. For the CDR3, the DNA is TGCGCCAGCAGCCAAAAAGGGCCCGGGACAGGGGTAGCCAAAAACATTCAGTACTTC. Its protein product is CASSQKGPGTGVAKNIQYF.

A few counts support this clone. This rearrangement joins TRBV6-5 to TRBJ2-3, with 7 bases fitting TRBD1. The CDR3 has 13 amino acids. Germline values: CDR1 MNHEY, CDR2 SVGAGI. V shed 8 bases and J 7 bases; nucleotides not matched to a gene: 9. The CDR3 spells CASGPGQHYTQYF. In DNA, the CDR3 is TGTGCCAGCGGGCCGGGACAGCACTATACGCAGTATTTT.

CDR3 amino acids: CASSYEGQPQHF. The DNA for the CDR3 is TGTGCCAGCAGCTATGAGGGTCAGCCCCAGCATTTT. The chain recombines TRBV11-2 with TRBJ1-5; no clear D gene. Germline CDR1 is SGHAT and CDR2 is FQNNGV. The CDR3 runs to 12 residues. Trimming cost V 4 bases and J 6 bases, with 7 bases left between them.

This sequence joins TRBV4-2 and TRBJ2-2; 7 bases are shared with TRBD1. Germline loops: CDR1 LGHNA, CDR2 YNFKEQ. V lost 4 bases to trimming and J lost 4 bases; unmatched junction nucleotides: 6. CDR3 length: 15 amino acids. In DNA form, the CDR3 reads TGTGCCAGCAGCCCACAGGGGTATGCCACCGGGGAGCTGTTTTTT. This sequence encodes CASSPQGYATGELFF.

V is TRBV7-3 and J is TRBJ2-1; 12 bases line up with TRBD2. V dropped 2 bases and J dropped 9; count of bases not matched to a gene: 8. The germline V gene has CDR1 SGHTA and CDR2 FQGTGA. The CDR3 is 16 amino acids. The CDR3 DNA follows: TGTGCCAGCAGCTTATCCCCTAGCGGGGGGGCCGGTGAGCAGTTCTTC. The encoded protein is CASSLSPSGGAGEQFF.

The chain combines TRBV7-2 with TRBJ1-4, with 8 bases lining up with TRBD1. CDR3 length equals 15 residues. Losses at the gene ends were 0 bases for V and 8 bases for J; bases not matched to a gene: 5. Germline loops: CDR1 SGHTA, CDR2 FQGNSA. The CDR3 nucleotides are TGTGCCAGCAGCTTAGCCAGGACAGGGAACGAAAAACTGTTTTTT. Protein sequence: CASSLARTGNEKLFF.

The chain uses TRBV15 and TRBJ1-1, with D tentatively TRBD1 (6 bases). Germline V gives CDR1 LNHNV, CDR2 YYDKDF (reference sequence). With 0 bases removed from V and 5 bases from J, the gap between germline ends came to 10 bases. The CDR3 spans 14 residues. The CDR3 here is CATSREGGWTEAFF. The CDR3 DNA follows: TGTGCCACCAGCAGAGAAGGGGGTTGGACTGAAGCTTTCTTT.

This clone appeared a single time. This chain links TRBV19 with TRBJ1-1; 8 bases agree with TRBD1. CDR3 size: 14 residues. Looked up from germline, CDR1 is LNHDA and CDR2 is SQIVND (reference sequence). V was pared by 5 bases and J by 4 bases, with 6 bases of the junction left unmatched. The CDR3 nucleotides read TGTGCCAGTAGTCTGCAGGGGGCCGTCACTGAAGCTTTCTTT. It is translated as CASSLQGAVTEAFF.

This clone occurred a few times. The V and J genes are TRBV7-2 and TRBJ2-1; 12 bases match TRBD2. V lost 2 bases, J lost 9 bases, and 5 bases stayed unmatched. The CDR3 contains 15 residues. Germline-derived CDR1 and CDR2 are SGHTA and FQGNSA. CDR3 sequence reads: CASSLLAGGPGEQFF. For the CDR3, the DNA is TGTGCCAGCAGCTTACTAGCGGGAGGGCCCGGTGAGCAGTTCTTC.

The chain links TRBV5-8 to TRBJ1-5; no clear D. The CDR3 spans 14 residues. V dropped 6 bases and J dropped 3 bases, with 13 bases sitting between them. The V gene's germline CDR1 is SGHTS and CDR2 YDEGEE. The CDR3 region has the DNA TGTGCCAGCACTCCTTTTTCTAACAATCAGCCCCAGCATTTT. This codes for CASTPFSNNQPQHF.

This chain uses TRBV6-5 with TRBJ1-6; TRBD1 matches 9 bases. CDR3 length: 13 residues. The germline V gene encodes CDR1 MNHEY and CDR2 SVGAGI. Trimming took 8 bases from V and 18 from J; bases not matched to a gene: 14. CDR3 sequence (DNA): TGTGCCAGCCGGGACAGGGCCCTGTTAAAGGCCCACTTT. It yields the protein CASRDRALLKAHF.

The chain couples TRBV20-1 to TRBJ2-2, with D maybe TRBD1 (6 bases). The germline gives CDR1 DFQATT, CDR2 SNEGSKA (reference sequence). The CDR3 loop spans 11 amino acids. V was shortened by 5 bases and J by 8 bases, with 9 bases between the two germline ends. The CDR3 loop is CSAYRAGELFF. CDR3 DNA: TGCAGTGCTTACAGGGCGGGGGAGCTGTTTTTT.

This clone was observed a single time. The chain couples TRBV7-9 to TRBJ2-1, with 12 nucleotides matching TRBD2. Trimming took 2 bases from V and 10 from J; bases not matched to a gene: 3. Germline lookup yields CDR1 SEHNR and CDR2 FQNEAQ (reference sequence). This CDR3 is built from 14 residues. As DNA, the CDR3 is TGTGCCAGCAGCTTAACTAGCGGGGGGAACGAGCAGTTCTTC. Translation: CASSLTSGGNEQFF.

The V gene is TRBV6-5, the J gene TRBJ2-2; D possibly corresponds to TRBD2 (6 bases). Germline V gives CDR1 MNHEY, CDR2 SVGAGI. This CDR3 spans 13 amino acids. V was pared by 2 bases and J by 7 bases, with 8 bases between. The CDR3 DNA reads TGTGCCAGCAGTTACAGGAGGGGCGGGGAGCTGTTTTTT. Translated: CASSYRRGGELFF.

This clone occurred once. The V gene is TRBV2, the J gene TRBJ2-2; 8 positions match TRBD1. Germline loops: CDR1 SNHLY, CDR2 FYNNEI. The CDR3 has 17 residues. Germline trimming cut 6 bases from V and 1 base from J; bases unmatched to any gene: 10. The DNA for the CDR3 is TGTGCCAGCAGGGGAATCAGACAGGGGAAGAACACCGGGGAGCTGTTTTTT. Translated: CASRGIRQGKNTGELFF. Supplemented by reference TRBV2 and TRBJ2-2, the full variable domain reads EPEVTQTPSHQVTQMGQEVILRCVPISNHLYFYWYRQILGQKVEFLVSFYNNEISEKSEIFDDQFSVERPDGSNFTLKIRSTKLEDSAMYFCASRGIRQGKNTGELFFGEGSRLTVL.